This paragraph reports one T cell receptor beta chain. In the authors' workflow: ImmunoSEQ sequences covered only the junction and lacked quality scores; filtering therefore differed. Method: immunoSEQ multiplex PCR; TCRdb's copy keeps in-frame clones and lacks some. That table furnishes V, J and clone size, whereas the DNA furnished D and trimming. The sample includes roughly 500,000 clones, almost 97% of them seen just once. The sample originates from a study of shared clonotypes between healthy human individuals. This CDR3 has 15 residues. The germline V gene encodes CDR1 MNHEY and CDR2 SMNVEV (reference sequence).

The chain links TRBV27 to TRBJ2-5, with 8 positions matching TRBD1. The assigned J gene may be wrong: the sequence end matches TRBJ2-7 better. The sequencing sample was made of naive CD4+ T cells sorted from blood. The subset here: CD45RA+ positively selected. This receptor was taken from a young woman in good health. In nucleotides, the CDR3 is TGTGCCAGCAGTACAACCGGGACAGGACCCTACGAGCAGTACTTC. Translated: CASSTTGTGPYEQYF.